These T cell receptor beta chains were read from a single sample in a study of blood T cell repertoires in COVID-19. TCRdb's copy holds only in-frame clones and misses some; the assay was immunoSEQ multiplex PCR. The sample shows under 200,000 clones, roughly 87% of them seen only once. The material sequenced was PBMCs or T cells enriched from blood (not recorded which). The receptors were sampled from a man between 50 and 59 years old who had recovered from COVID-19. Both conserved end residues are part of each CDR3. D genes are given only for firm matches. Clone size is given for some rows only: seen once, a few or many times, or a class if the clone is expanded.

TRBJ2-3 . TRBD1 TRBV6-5 TGTGCCAGCATGGACAGGAGGATAACAGATACGCAGTATTTT CASMDRRITDTQYF
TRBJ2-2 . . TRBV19 TGTGCCAGTTCCCGGACTGGCCCGGCTAACACCGGGGAGCTGTTTTTT CASSRTGPANTGELFF
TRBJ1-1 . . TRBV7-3 TGTGCCAGCAGCCGCAAGAGGAACACTGAAGCTTTCTTT CASSRKRNTEAFF
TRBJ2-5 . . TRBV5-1 TGCGCCAGCAGCTCTGGACAGCAAGAGACCCAGTACTTC CASSSGQQETQYF
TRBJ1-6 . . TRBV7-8 TGTGCCAGCAGCTTAGCGAGTTCCGGGAGGCCTAATTCACCCCTCCACTTT CASSLASSGRPNSPLHF
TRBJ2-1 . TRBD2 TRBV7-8 TGTGCCAGCAGCTTAGGGAAGGGACTAGCGGGGGACAATGAGCAGTTCTTC CASSLGKGLAGDNEQFF
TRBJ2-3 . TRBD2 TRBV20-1 TGCAGTGCTAGTCCGCGGGGGGGCAAAGCAGATACGCAGTGTTTT CSASPRGGKADTQCF
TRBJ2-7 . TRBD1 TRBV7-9 TGTGCCAGCCGCCCGGACAGGGGTACCTACGAGCAGTACTTC CASRPDRGTYEQYF
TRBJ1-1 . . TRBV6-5 TGTGCCAGCGCGGCTGAGGGACTCTTAAACACTGAAGCTTTCTTT CASAAEGLLNTEAFF
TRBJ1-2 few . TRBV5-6 TGTGCCAGCAGCTTGGACAGGGCCTCCGGCTACACCTTC CASSLDRASGYTF
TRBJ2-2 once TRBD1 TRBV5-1 TGCGCCAGCAGCTTCGGACAGGGGCGAGGCACCGGGGAGCTGTTTTTT CASSFGQGRGTGELFF
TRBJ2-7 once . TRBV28 TGTGCCAGCATCTCCCAGGGGCCACCCTACGAGCAGTACTTC CASISQGPPYEQYF
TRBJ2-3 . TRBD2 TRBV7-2 TGTGCCAGCAGCTTAGGTTCTTTCGGGGGGGGTGATACGCAGTATTTT CASSLGSFGGGDTQYF
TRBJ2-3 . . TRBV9 TGTGCCAGCAGCGTAGTCCCCGCGAGCACAGATACGCAGTATTTT CASSVVPASTDTQYF
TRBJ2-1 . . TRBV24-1 TGTGCCACTGGCGAAGGTCCAGAGGTCTACAATGAGCAGTTCTTC CATGEGPEVYNEQFF
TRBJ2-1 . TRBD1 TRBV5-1 TGCGCCAGCAGCTTGACGTCCGGGACAGGTTTTGAGCAGTTCTTC CASSLTSGTGFEQFF
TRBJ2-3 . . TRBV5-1 TGCGCCAGCAGCGAACAGGGTGCTAGCACAGATACGCAGTATTTT CASSEQGASTDTQYF
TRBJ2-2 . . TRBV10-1 TGCGCATCCCGGGAGAACACCGGGGAGCTGTTTTTT CASRENTGELFF
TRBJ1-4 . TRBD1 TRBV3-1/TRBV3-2 TGTGCCAGCAGCCGAGTACCCGGGACAGGGGGCGATGAAAAACTGTTTTTT CASSRVPGTGGDEKLFF
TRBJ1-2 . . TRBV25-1 TGTGCCACCAGCAGCTTCAGCGGGAACTATGGCTACACCTTC CATSSFSGNYGYTF
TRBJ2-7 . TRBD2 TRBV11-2 TGTGCCAGCAGCGCAGACAGACTAGCGGGAGCGATCGAGCAGTACTTC CASSADRLAGAIEQYF
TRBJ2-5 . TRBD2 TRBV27 TGTGCCAGCAGCCGAATAGCGGGGACGTGGGAGACCCAGTACTTC CASSRIAGTWETQYF
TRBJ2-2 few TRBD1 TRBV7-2 TGTGCCAGCAGCTTAGTCCAGGGGGCCGGGGAGCTGTTTTTT CASSLVQGAGELFF
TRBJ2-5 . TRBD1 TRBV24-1 TGTGCCACCAGTGATTCGACAGGGATCTTACAAGAGACCCAGTACTTC CATSDSTGILQETQYF
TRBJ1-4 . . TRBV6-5 TGTGCCAGCATGAGCGGTGAAGATGAAAAACTGTTTTTT CASMSGEDEKLFF
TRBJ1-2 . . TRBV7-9 TGTGCCAGCAGCTCCGCCGGCAGGGGAGAGAGTGGCTACACCTTC CASSSAGRGESGYTF
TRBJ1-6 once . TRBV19 TGTGCCAGTAGTGAGGGCAGAATTAATTCACCCCTCCACTTT CASSEGRINSPLHF
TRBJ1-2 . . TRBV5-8 TGTGCCAGCAGCCGCCGGGGGGGCTATGGCTACACCTTC CASSRRGGYGYTF
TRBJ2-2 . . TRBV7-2 TGTGCCAGCAGCCAAGACCTAGGATCCGGGGAGCTGTTTTTT CASSQDLGSGELFF
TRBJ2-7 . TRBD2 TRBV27 TGTGCCAGCTGGGCGGCGGGGGACGAGCAGTACTTC CASWAAGDEQYF
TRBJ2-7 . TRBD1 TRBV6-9 TGTGCCAGCACGGAAGGGGACAGGGAGCGGGGCGAGCAGTACTTC CASTEGDRERGEQYF
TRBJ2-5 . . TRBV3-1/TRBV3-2 TGTGCCAGCAGCCAAGAGAGGAGAACCTACTTC CASSQERRTYF
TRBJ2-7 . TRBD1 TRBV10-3 TGTGCCATCAGTGCGGCACAGGGGGCGATCTACGAGCAGTACTTC CAISAAQGAIYEQYF
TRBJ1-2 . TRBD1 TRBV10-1 TGCGCCAGCAGCCCGGGACAGCAACAGCGGTATGGCTACACCTTC CASSPGQQQRYGYTF
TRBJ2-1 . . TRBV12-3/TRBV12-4 TGTGCCAGCAGTTTTGGAGTGTTAAGAGAGCAGTTCTTC CASSFGVLREQFF
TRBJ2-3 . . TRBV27 . CASSTSLGTGGFDTQYF
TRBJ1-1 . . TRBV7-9 TGTGCCAGCAGCTCGAATACAGGGATGAACACTGAAGCTTTCTTT CASSSNTGMNTEAFF
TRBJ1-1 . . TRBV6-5 TGTGCCAGCAGTTACTCGAGGGGAGGCACTGAAGCTTTCTTT CASSYSRGGTEAFF
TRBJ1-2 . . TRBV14 TGTGCCAGCAGCCAGTACTCGTATGGCTACACCTTC CASSQYSYGYTF
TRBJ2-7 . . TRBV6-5 TGTGCCAGCAGTTACTCGTCACCAATGGCGGGGTACGAGCAGTACTTC CASSYSSPMAGYEQYF
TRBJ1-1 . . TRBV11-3 TGTGCCAGCAGCTTAGGAGGGACACTCGGGGAGAACACTGAAGCTTTCTTT CASSLGGTLGENTEAFF
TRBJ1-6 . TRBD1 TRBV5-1 TGCGCCAGCAGCTTGGAGCGTCGACAGGGCGTCAATAATTCACCCCTCCACTTT CASSLERRQGVNNSPLHF
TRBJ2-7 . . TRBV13 TGTGCCAGCAGCTACCGGCGGGCGAGGGCCTCCTACGAGCAGTACTTC CASSYRRARASYEQYF
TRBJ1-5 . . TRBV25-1 TGTGCCAGCAGTGCAGGACAAACTAGCAATCAGCCCCAGCATTTT CASSAGQTSNQPQHF
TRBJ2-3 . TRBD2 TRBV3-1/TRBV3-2 TGTGCCAGCAGCCAACCGGGGACTAGACTAGATACGCAGTATTTT CASSQPGTRLDTQYF
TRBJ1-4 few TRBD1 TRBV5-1 TGCGCCAGCAGCGACCAGGGGGCTGCTAATGAAAAACTGTTTTTT CASSDQGAANEKLFF
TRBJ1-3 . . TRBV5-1 TGCGCCAGCAGCTTGGCAGGGACTGGAAACACCATATATTTT CASSLAGTGNTIYF
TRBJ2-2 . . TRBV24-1 TGTGCCACCAGTTTACATGGGGGGACCGGGGAGCTGTTTTTT CATSLHGGTGELFF